Given below is one TCR beta chain in context. It has no known antigen specificity. Qualities for individual bases were not recorded, and no much larger clone is one base off. This record comes from a study of T-cell memory formation after mild COVID-19 (TCRdb year 2021). In terms of the full investigation: Most TCR sequence clusters were specific to one of the two donors. In a couple of donors, T-cell clones that expanded and contracted after mild COVID-19 were tracked by sequencing TCRalpha and TCRbeta repertoires over time. Two young, previously healthy adult volunteers, one female and one male, were included in the cohort. General study outcomes and caveats: The second-wave clones that peaked on day 37 were not confirmed to be SARS-CoV-2 specific. Balanced CD4/CD8 phenotypes were observed for clones contracting from day 15 to 85, whereas a bias towards CD4+ was observed for a second wave of clones expanding from day 15 to 37. Some responding clones were detected in pre-infection memory, suggesting pre-existing cross-reactive memory T cells joined the SARS-CoV-2 response. Contracting CD4+ clones were found mainly in CM and EM memory subsets, while CD8+ clones were enriched in EMRA. Only a couple of mild cases were covered by the study, and larger cohorts that include severe cases with pre-infection samples were considered necessary.

Data came from an Illumina NovaSeq 6000. TCRalpha and TCRbeta cDNA libraries were built by 5'RACE with constant-segment primers, adding sample barcodes and unique molecular identifiers. Trizol reagent was used to extract RNA from every sample. Libraries were amplified in two PCR steps, with a second sample barcode and Illumina TruSeq adapters added in the second step. Libraries were sequenced on an Illumina NovaSeq with 2 x 150 bp paired-end reads. Regarding the original processing steps: Reads were demultiplexed and collapsed into UMI-guided consensus sequences with migec v1.2.7. Using mixcr v2.1.11, the UMI consensuses were aligned to TRA and TRB V and J templates and assembled into clonotypes. Clonotypes were classified as expanded or contracted when called significant by both edgeR and NoisET, with noise models trained on biological replicates. For edgeR calls, the thresholds were a false discovery rate-adjusted p below 0.01 and a log2 fold-change of 1. PCA with hierarchical clustering of max-normalized trajectories of the 1000 most abundant clonotypes was used as exploratory dynamics analysis. Separately sequenced CD4+ and CD8+ repertoires were used to assign a CD4 or CD8 phenotype to each responding clone. TCRdb reanalyzed the raw reads on its own, using fastp at Q25 for trimming and MiXCR for clone calling, and kept in-frame beta chains. Identical CDR3 proteins give one entry, which carries the most common genes and DNA. The V and J calls here are based on TCRdb, not the publication. The sample table holds some 150,000 distinct CDR3 sequences, of which 15% to 20% were seen once. The biggest ten clones account for about 2.1% of the sample.

Unmatched junction bases come to 7, with V trimmed by 5 bases and J by 1 base. The CDR3, cysteine through phenylalanine, is 16 amino acids long. Kept here is only the CDR3 DNA, which spans 48 bases and is read in frame from base 1. Ficoll-Paque density gradient centrifugation was the method used to isolate PBMCs. The sample comprised PBMCs or a T cell subset sorted from them (not recorded which). Recombination linked TRBV12-3 or TRBV12-4 to TRBJ1-5; 8 junctional bases match TRBD1. The receptor was derived from an adult woman who had mild COVID-19 (a few samples of this study predate the infection). The sample titles of this study are shuffled in the database, so cell type and time point are left out; the donor was told from shared clones. This receptor has the CDR3 CASSTQGEASNQPQHF. The bases read TGTGCCAGCAGTACACAGGGGGAGGCAAGCAATCAGCCCCAGCATTTT.